This TCR beta chain was profiled in a study of glioma-infiltrating T cells. Germline V CDR1 and CDR2: SQVTM, ANQGSEA. CDR3 length: 15 residues. V was trimmed by 3 bases and J by 2 bases, leaving 17 bases between them. Notes on the study in general: Gliomas, especially low-grade, showed above-expected tissue-blood divergence; non-neoplastic patients showed below. CDR3 overlap between tissue and blood was very small.

Using RNA template, CDR3s of TCR alpha and beta were amplified with iRepertoire arm-PCR. For one-step reverse transcription and amplification, roughly 95-450 ng of tissue mRNA or PBMC total RNA was used. From the multiplex PCR reads, TCRdb called clonotypes with MiXCR, one entry per CDR3 protein. Of some 180,000 distinct CDR3 sequences listed, 32% were seen once; the top ten hold around 21%. This clonotype appeared a few times. What it binds is not known. The V call is TRBV29-1, the J call TRBJ2-7; D possibly corresponds to TRBD1 (5 bases). Sequencing was performed on glioma tissue, nonneoplastic brain tissue, or PBMCs (not recorded which). The sequence was obtained from a human donor with low-grade glioma or glioblastoma, undergoing nonglioma brain surgery, or in good health (not recorded which). CDR3 loop: CSVDQLQGHTYEQYF. CDR3 sequence (DNA): TGCAGCGTTGATCAGTTGCAAGGACATACCTACGAGCAGTACTTC.